This T cell receptor beta chain was captured in a study of control samples from healthy donors and cancer patients. CDR3 length: 15 amino acids. V lost 0 bases and J lost 4, with 15 bases in between. Germline-derived CDR1 and CDR2 are GTSNPN and SVGIG (reference sequence). TCRdb's table, derived via immunoSEQ multiplex PCR, lists solely in-frame clones and lacks some. Altogether 50,000 to 75,000 clones are present, over 75% being singletons, with the ten largest covering approximately 5%. This chain links TRBV30 with TRBJ1-1; D is unresolved. The origin of this receptor is a man aged 40-50 years in good health. The material sequenced was blood. This chain's CDR3 is CAWSVLAGLGTEAFF. The CDR3, as DNA: TGTGCCTGGAGTGTACTTGCAGGCTTGGGCACTGAAGCTTTCTTT.